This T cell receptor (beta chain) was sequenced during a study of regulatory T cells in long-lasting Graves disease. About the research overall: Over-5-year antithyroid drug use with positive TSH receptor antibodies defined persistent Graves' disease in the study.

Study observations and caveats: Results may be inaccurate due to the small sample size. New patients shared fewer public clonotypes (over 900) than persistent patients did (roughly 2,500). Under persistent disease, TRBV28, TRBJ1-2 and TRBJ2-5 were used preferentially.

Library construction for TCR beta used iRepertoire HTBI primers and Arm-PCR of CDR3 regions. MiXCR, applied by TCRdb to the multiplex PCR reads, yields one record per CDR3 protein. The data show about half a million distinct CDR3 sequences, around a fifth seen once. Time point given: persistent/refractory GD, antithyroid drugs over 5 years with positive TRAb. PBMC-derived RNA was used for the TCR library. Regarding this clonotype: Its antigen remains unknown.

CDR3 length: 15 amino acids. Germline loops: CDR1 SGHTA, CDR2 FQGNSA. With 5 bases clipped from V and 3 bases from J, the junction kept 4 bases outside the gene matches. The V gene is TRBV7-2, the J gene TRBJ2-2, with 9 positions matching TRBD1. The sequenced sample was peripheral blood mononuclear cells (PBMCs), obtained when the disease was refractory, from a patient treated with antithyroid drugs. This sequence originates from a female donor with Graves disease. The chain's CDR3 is CASSHGTGYTGELFF. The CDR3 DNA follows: TGTGCCAGCAGCCACGGGACAGGGTACACCGGGGAGCTGTTTTTT.